This T cell receptor (beta chain) appears in the sequencing data of a study of blood T cell repertoires in COVID-19. Profiled with immunoSEQ multiplex PCR; TCRdb holds only in-frame clones, not every one. The sample yields under 450,000 clones, roughly 92% seen once. The length of the CDR3 is 15 residues. CDR1 and CDR2 from the germline V gene are SGHVS and FQNEAQ. Losses at the gene ends were 5 bases for V and 6 bases for J; bases not matched to a gene: 11. The receptor was derived from a woman in her 40s who had been exposed to COVID-19. This chain joins TRBV7-8 and TRBJ1-1; 8 bases align to TRBD1. Sequencing input: PBMCs or T cells enriched from blood (not recorded which). The CDR3 DNA sequence: TGTGCCAGCAGCCCTCGGACAGGGTACATGGCTGAAGCTTTCTTT. Translated: CASSPRTGYMAEAFF.